The sequence of this T cell receptor (beta chain) was determined in a study of T cell clonality in common variable immunodeficiency (dated by TCRdb to the mid-2010s). What the research found in general, with its limitations: Reportedly, TCRbeta sequences from CVID had fewer deletions and N-nucleotide insertions, and highly modified clones with 13 or more V deletions were absent from CVID. Fewer TCRbeta clones were shared among CVID subjects than among healthy controls (p < 0.0001). The authors noted that sequencing repertoires of T cell subpopulations would be needed to clarify what caused the increased clonality in CVID. Compared with healthy controls, CVID subjects showed increased TCRbeta clonality (t-test p = 0.018), a feature most characteristic of about a third of subjects. Correlations of repertoire features with clinical complications were constrained by heterogeneity among patients within the CVID cohort. Despite equal DNA input, controls averaged roughly 80,000 unique sequences per sample versus roughly 30,000 in CVID samples.

Most CVID patients and most healthy controls were of Caucasian heritage. Heparinized peripheral whole blood samples of roughly 5 to 8.5 ml were obtained from each donor. Genomic DNA from adults with common variable immune deficiency (CVID) and from healthy adult controls was the source for sequencing TCRbeta CDR3 repertoires. A total of some 22 healthy adult volunteers (roughly 12 female and approximately 10 male; age range about 20 to 70 years, mean age roughly 34) were included in the control group. To isolate peripheral blood mononuclear cells, diluted blood was subjected to density centrifugation over Hypaque 1077 or Ficoll-Paque. Unsorted mononuclear cells served as the source of genomic DNA, which was extracted either by Qiagen column purification or by a centrifugation-based method. This clone was picked up many times. Its antigen is still unknown. For sequencing input, CVID and control samples contributed equivalent amounts of genomic DNA. For every sample, a 60 bp segment covering the rearranged TCRbeta CDR3 region was amplified and then sequenced. The immunoSEQ assay, a bias-corrected multiplex PCR combined with high-throughput sequencing, was used for TCRbeta amplification. Turning to the authors' computational methods: Every unique nucleotide sequence was considered a clone and was annotated with V, D and J genes, copy number and frequency. Sequences were labeled productive if in frame, and non-productive if out of frame or containing stop codons. Clonality was calculated from Shannon's entropy as previously described. Mean CDR3 Kyte-Doolittle hydropathy was derived from the predicted amino acid sequences of productive clones. Using the R hclust function, scaled V gene usage was clustered hierarchically with Manhattan distance and complete linkage. Sharing of clones by CDR3 amino acid sequence was evaluated through resampling of 12 repertoires per group over 100 rounds. The repertoires were screened for over 60 published EBV-specific TCRbeta sequences and fewer than 300 published CMV-specific TCRbeta sequences. A couple of CVID samples that yielded fewer than 10,000 sequences were excluded from the analysis, so around 38 CVID repertoires were retained. Drawn from immuneACCESS, this table holds only the in-frame rearrangements with V and J called that TCRdb kept. Clones are partly lost; checked studies trace under half to an unresolved V gene and leave the rest unexplained. D and trimming were read from the DNA, whereas the V and J calls and clone size are those reported in that table. The table shows more than 35,000 clones here, with no singletons. The ten largest clones represent approximately 0.68% of the sample.

The sample consisted of peripheral blood mononuclear cells. This clonotype was sampled from a person aged 18 to 70 in good health.

The CDR3 in this case is CASSEMQGSGANVLTF. The CDR3 DNA, read in part, is TGTGCCAGCAGTGAAATGCAGGGGTCCGGGGCCAACGTC. The V and J genes are TRBV6-1 and TRBJ2-6; matching of 6 bases hints at TRBD1 as the D gene. With the read ending 3 residues before the CDR3 end, the germline J gene is used to fill in that end. V is reduced by 2 bases and J by 4 bases, leaving a spacing of 12 bases between them. From the germline V gene, CDR1 is MNHNS and CDR2 is SASEGT. Measured from the cysteine to the phenylalanine, the CDR3 is 16 residues long. Shown are 39 bases from within the CDR3, in frame from base 1.